One sample yielded the 12 T cell receptor beta chains listed below, sequenced in a study of immune heterogeneity within non-small cell lung tumors. As template, the study used bulk tumor genomic DNA at around 630 ng per sample. Surgery yielded several widely spaced biopsies per primary tumor. These patients got curative surgery after being newly diagnosed with untreated non-small cell lung cancer. Multiplex PCR employing 32 V and 13 J primers generated amplicons of the TCR beta CDR3. TCRdb itself ran the multiplex PCR reads through MiXCR, one entry per CDR3 protein. This sample yields more than 10,000 distinct CDR3 sequences, of which less than 30% are seen a single time; approximately 13% belongs to the top ten. Sequenced input: lung tumor tissue. The receptors here all came from a man aged 45 to 65 with non-small cell lung cancer.

The sample holds one count of this clonotype. The chain is built from TRBV7-9 and TRBJ2-1; no definite D call. V shed 4 bases and J shed 10 bases, with 11 bases lying between them. In germline, CDR1 is SEHNR, CDR2 FQNEAQ (reference sequence). The CDR3 spans 12 residues. CDR3 sequence (DNA): TGTGCCAGCAGCTCCCAACGCGAAGAGCAGTTCTTC. Translating it yields CASSSQREEQFF.

This clonotype is judged medium-sized (0.01 to 0.1%). The chain combines TRBV27 with TRBJ2-6; 8 bases are shared with TRBD1. V lost 1 base, J lost 1 base, and 6 bases stayed unmatched. Germline V gene lookup returns CDR1 MNHEY and CDR2 SMNVEV (reference sequence). CDR3 length: 18 amino acids. CDR3 DNA sequence: TGTGCCAGCAGTTTATTTGCAGGGGGCATATCTGGGGCCAACGTCCTGACTTTC. Protein: CASSLFAGGISGANVLTF.

This clonotype is medium-sized by share. The CDR3, as DNA: TGTGCCTGGAGCCAATATACAGGGGGCAGGGACGAGCAGTACTTC. Its translation: CAWSQYTGGRDEQYF. This rearrangement joins TRBV30 to TRBJ2-7; TRBD1 matches 9 bases. The CDR3 consists of 15 residues. Germline CDR1 reads GTSNPN; CDR2 reads SVGIG (reference sequence). The V segment lost 3 bases and the J segment 5 bases; nucleotides outside the gene matches: 11.

This clonotype was recorded at least ten times. V usage is TRBV25-1 and J usage is TRBJ1-1; TRBD1 matches 10 bases. The CDR3 has 16 residues. V lost 1 base to trimming and J lost 1 base; unmatched junction nucleotides: 3. The germline V gene has CDR1 MGHDK and CDR2 SYGVNS. This CDR3 is CASSESTGGPNTEAFF. CDR3 DNA sequence: TGTGCCAGCAGTGAATCGACAGGGGGCCCGAACACTGAAGCTTTCTTT.

This clonotype was counted only a few times. The genes are TRBV19 and TRBJ1-1; 8 bases fit TRBD1. J was trimmed by 5 bases and V by 6 bases; bases with no gene match: 14. Germline lookup yields CDR1 LNHDA and CDR2 SQIVND (reference sequence). This CDR3 spans 16 amino acids. DNA for the CDR3: TGTGCCAGTAGACGGACAGGGATAGTAGGGAAGACTGAAGCTTTCTTT. Its protein product is CASRRTGIVGKTEAFF.

This chain connects TRBV7-9 to TRBJ2-2, with 8 bases lining up with TRBD2. Germline CDR1 reads SEHNR; CDR2 reads FQNEAQ (reference sequence). J gave up 0 bases and V 5 bases, and 11 bases lay outside the gene matches. CDR3 length: 18 residues. The CDR3 loop is CASSLRGAGGPNTGELFF. The CDR3 region has the DNA TGTGCCAGCAGCCTACGTGGGGCGGGAGGCCCGAACACCGGGGAGCTGTTTTTT. The complete variable domain, with remaining parts taken from reference TRBV7-9 and TRBJ2-2, reads DTGVSQNPRHKITKRGQNVTFRCDPISEHNRLYWYRQTLGQGPEFLTYFQNEAQLEKSRLLSDRFSAERPKGSFSTLEIQRTEQGDSAMYLCASSLRGAGGPNTGELFFGEGSRLTVL.

About this clonotype itself: One base away lies a much larger clone, so this may be a sequencing read error. The V call is TRBV2, the J call TRBJ2-7; TRBD2 agrees at 14 bases. V shed 10 bases, J shed 2 bases, and the junction held 7 bases outside the gene matches. This CDR3 is built from 15 residues. The V gene's germline CDR1 is SNHLY and CDR2 FYNNEI. The CDR3 region is CANRGTSGSAYEQYF. The CDR3 DNA follows: TGTGCCAACAGGGGGACTAGCGGGAGTGCCTACGAGCAGTACTTC.

This clonotype was seen more than once but under ten times. This chain links TRBV20-1 with TRBJ1-1, with D maybe TRBD1 (6 bases). Trimming removed 6 bases from V and 5 bases from J, with 16 bases in between. CDR1 DFQATT and CDR2 SNEGSKA come from the germline V gene (reference sequence). CDR3 length: 13 amino acids. CDR3 sequence reads: CSAPSGVRTEAFF. In DNA form, the CDR3 reads TGCAGTGCCCCCTCAGGGGTGAGGACTGAAGCTTTCTTT.

In this sample, this clonotype is medium-sized. This sequence joins TRBV6-1 and TRBJ2-7; TRBD1 is a possible D gene (6 bases). The CDR3 has 15 amino acids. Germline-derived CDR1 and CDR2 are MNHNS and SASEGT. Trimming cost V 1 base and J 0 bases, with 10 bases left between them. The CDR3 sequence: CASSEVRGSSYEQYF. CDR3 DNA sequence: TGTGCCAGCAGTGAAGTTAGGGGGAGCTCCTACGAGCAGTACTTC.

This chain joins TRBV7-9 and TRBJ2-7; 11 positions agree with TRBD2. Germline V gene sequence: CDR1 SEHNR, CDR2 FQNEAQ (reference sequence). V was pared by 2 bases and J by 4 bases, with 1 base of the junction left unmatched. CDR3 length equals 14 residues. The CDR3 coding sequence is TGTGCCAGCAGCTTACTAGCGGGAGGTTACGAGCAGTACTTC. Translating it yields CASSLLAGGYEQYF. The whole variable domain, filled in from reference TRBV7-9 and TRBJ2-7, reads DTGVSQNPRHKITKRGQNVTFRCDPISEHNRLYWYRQTLGQGPEFLTYFQNEAQLEKSRLLSDRFSAERPKGSFSTLEIQRTEQGDSAMYLCASSLLAGGYEQYFGPGTRLTVT.

There are a few counts of this clonotype. The rearrangement links TRBV13 to TRBJ2-1; 10 bases align to TRBD1. The V segment lost 1 base and the J segment 4 bases; nucleotides outside the gene matches: 7. The germline V gene has CDR1 PRHDT and CDR2 FYEKMQ (reference sequence). The CDR3 sequence is 17 residues long. CDR3 sequence (DNA): TGTGCCAGCAGCTTAGCCCTGACAGGGGGCGAATACAATGAGCAGTTCTTC. It specifies CASSLALTGGEYNEQFF.

This clonotype was seen a handful of times. One end of the junction varies from germline; a read error may be responsible. This chain links TRBV10-3 with TRBJ1-2; 7 bases are shared with TRBD1. CDR3 length: 14 amino acids. Germline CDR1 ENHRY, CDR2 SYGVKD. The CDR3 loop reads CVISGQGDNYGYTF. DNA of the CDR3: TGTGTCATCAGTGGGCAGGGGGATAACTATGGCTACACCTTC.